A selection of T cell receptor beta chains follows, all from one sample in a study of shared clonotypes between healthy human individuals. Here immunoSEQ multiplex PCR was the method, and the copy in TCRdb shows in-frame clones only, minus some. Altogether around 980,000 clones are present, approximately 80% being singletons, with the ten largest covering 0.6% to 0.75%. The sequencing input was memory CD4+ T cells from PBMCs. All receptors come from a man younger than 30 in good health. Some clones in this sample may be carry-over from other donors' samples. Each CDR3 is given with its conserved first and last residue. D genes are given only for firm matches. Clone size is not always given. Where it is, it says once, few, many or a class for expanded clones.

size: -
D: -
V: TRBV6-6
J: TRBJ1-1
DNA: TGTGCCAGCAGCTCAGGGACGGCCATGAACACTGAAGCTTTCTTT
CDR3: CASSSGTAMNTEAFF

size: -
D: TRBD1
V: TRBV7-6
J: TRBJ2-1
DNA: TGTGCCAGCAGCTTCCGGGACAGGGATAGAGGTGCGGAGCAGTTCTTC
CDR3: CASSFRDRDRGAEQFF

size: -
D: -
V: TRBV5-1
J: TRBJ1-1
DNA: TGCGCCAGCAGCTTGGAAGGGCCGGGGGGACAGAACACTGAAGCTTTCTTT
CDR3: CASSLEGPGGQNTEAFF

size: -
D: -
V: TRBV6-4
J: TRBJ2-2
DNA: TGTGCCAGCAGTGACTCGGCGGAGTCCAACACCGGGGAGCTGTTTTTT
CDR3: CASSDSAESNTGELFF

size: -
D: -
V: TRBV6-1
J: TRBJ1-2
DNA: TGTGCCAGCGAATATCAGCCGAGGGGGATTGATGGCTACACCTTC
CDR3: CASEYQPRGIDGYTF

size: -
D: -
V: TRBV18
J: TRBJ2-5
DNA: TGTGCCAGCTCACCACCGCAGGGGCAAGAGACCCAGTACTTC
CDR3: CASSPPQGQETQYF

size: -
D: -
V: TRBV15
J: TRBJ2-3
DNA: TGTGCCACCACTAACAGGCTTGAAGGGGATACGCAGTATTTT
CDR3: CATTNRLEGDTQYF

size: -
D: -
V: TRBV7-3
J: TRBJ2-1
DNA: TGTGCCAGCAGCACTAACCGGTTGGGCGGTGAGCAGTTCTTC
CDR3: CASSTNRLGGEQFF

size: few
D: TRBD1
V: TRBV29-1
J: TRBJ1-1
DNA: TGCAGCGTTCGGCGGCAGGGGGGGACTGAAGCTTTCTTT
CDR3: CSVRRQGGTEAFF

size: -
D: TRBD1
V: TRBV27
J: TRBJ1-2
DNA: TGTGCCAGCAGTTTATGGATGGGGGACAGGGCACGTGGCTACACCTTC
CDR3: CASSLWMGDRARGYTF

size: -
D: -
V: TRBV6-5
J: TRBJ1-3
DNA: TGTGCCAGCAGCCCGGACGGTAGCTCTGGAAACACCATATATTTT
CDR3: CASSPDGSSGNTIYF

size: -
D: -
V: TRBV29-1
J: TRBJ2-1
DNA: TGCAGCGCGGGGAACAATGAGCAGTTCTTC
CDR3: CSAGNNEQFF

size: -
D: -
V: TRBV7-3
J: TRBJ2-1
DNA: TGTGCCAGCAGCTCATTAACCGGGAGAAACAAGTTCTTC
CDR3: CASSSLTGRNKFF

size: -
D: TRBD1
V: TRBV4-1
J: TRBJ2-7
DNA: TGCGCCAGCAGCCAAGCCCCCAGGGGGAGTACGTACGAGCAGTACTTC
CDR3: CASSQAPRGSTYEQYF

size: -
D: -
V: TRBV2
J: TRBJ1-5
DNA: TGTGCCAGCAGTATCAATCAGCCCCAGCATTTT
CDR3: CASSINQPQHF

size: -
D: TRBD2
V: TRBV28
J: TRBJ2-1
DNA: TGTGCCACCCTTCTAGCGGGAGTCTACAATGAGCAGTTCTTC
CDR3: CATLLAGVYNEQFF

size: -
D: TRBD2
V: TRBV18
J: TRBJ2-7
DNA: TGTGCCAGCTCACCTTCGTCTAGCGGGAACCACGAGCAGTACTTC
CDR3: CASSPSSSGNHEQYF

size: -
D: TRBD2
V: TRBV5-1
J: TRBJ2-1
DNA: TGCGCCAGCAGCTTCCTAGCGGGGGGCAACAATGAGCAGTTCTTC
CDR3: CASSFLAGGNNEQFF

size: -
D: -
V: TRBV5-1
J: TRBJ1-4
DNA: TGCGCCAGCAGCTTGGGACAGGAGGGTGAAAAACTGTTTTTT
CDR3: CASSLGQEGEKLFF

size: few
D: TRBD2
V: TRBV7-9
J: TRBJ2-7
DNA: TGTGCCAGCAGCTTAGGCGCGGGAGGCCCCGAGCAGTACTTC
CDR3: CASSLGAGGPEQYF

size: once
D: -
V: TRBV18
J: TRBJ1-3
DNA: TGTGCCAGCTCAGGGAGCTCTGGAAACACCATATATTTT
CDR3: CASSGSSGNTIYF

size: -
D: TRBD2
V: TRBV29-1
J: TRBJ2-7
DNA: TGCAGCGTGTCGCCGGGACTAGTGAACGAGCAGTACTTC
CDR3: CSVSPGLVNEQYF

size: -
D: TRBD1
V: TRBV7-2
J: TRBJ2-7
DNA: TGTGCCAGCAGCCCTCAGGGGGCGTTCCGAGACGAGCAGTACTTC
CDR3: CASSPQGAFRDEQYF

size: few
D: TRBD1
V: TRBV7-3
J: TRBJ2-1
DNA: TGTGCCAGCAGCCCAAGACAGGGGGCGTACAATGAGCAGTTCTTC
CDR3: CASSPRQGAYNEQFF

size: -
D: TRBD1
V: TRBV6-5
J: TRBJ1-5
DNA: TGTGCCAGCAGCAGACAGGGGGGGGACAATCAGCCCCGGCATTTT
CDR3: CASSRQGGDNQPRHF

size: -
D: TRBD1
V: TRBV28
J: TRBJ2-2
DNA: TGTGCCAGCAGTTCAGTGGACAGGGAATTGGACGGGGAGCTGTTTTTT
CDR3: CASSSVDRELDGELFF

size: -
D: TRBD2
V: TRBV4-1
J: TRBJ2-2
DNA: TGCGCCAGCAGCCCTTTAGCGGGAGGGGGCACCGGGGAGCTGTTTTTT
CDR3: CASSPLAGGGTGELFF

size: -
D: TRBD2
V: TRBV5-8
J: TRBJ2-1
DNA: TGTGCCAGCAGCTTGGGAAGACTAGCGGGAGTGGGGCATTTGGGCTATGAGCAGTTCTTC
CDR3: CASSLGRLAGVGHLGYEQFF

size: -
D: -
V: TRBV5-4
J: TRBJ2-5
DNA: TGTGCCAGCAGCTCGACAGAGCGGGAGACCCAGTACTTC
CDR3: CASSSTERETQYF

size: -
D: -
V: TRBV10-3
J: TRBJ2-1
DNA: TGTGCCATCAGTGAGTCTAAACGCCCCGAAAATGAGCAGTTCTTC
CDR3: CAISESKRPENEQFF

size: -
D: TRBD1
V: TRBV4-3
J: TRBJ1-1
DNA: TGCGCCAGCAGCCAATCGGGACAGACGAACACTGAAGCTTTCTTT
CDR3: CASSQSGQTNTEAFF

size: -
D: TRBD1
V: TRBV29-1
J: TRBJ2-5
DNA: TGCAGCGTCGACTGGAGGGGGACAGGGGGACTAGAGACCCAGTACTTC
CDR3: CSVDWRGTGGLETQYF

size: -
D: -
V: TRBV7-9
J: TRBJ1-1
DNA: TGTGCCAGCAGAAAGGGGATAACGGACACTGAAGCTTTCTTT
CDR3: CASRKGITDTEAFF

size: few
D: -
V: TRBV27
J: TRBJ1-4
DNA: TGTGCCAGCAGTCGTAGGACAGCAACTAATGAAAAACTGTTTTTT
CDR3: CASSRRTATNEKLFF

size: -
D: -
V: TRBV4-3
J: TRBJ1-1
DNA: TGCGCCAGCAGCCAAGTCCCAAGGAACACTGAAGCTTTCTTT
CDR3: CASSQVPRNTEAFF

size: -
D: TRBD1
V: TRBV7-3
J: TRBJ2-7
DNA: TGTGCCAGCAGAGCGGACAGGGTAAACGAGCAGTACTTC
CDR3: CASRADRVNEQYF

size: many
D: TRBD2
V: TRBV19
J: TRBJ2-2
DNA: TGTGCCTCTCGGGACTATGCGAACACCGGGGAGCTGTTTTTT
CDR3: CASRDYANTGELFF

size: -
D: -
V: TRBV7-3
J: TRBJ1-1
DNA: TGTGCCAGCAGCTTAACGAGGCAGGTCGGAGCTGAAGCTTTCTTT
CDR3: CASSLTRQVGAEAFF

size: -
D: -
V: TRBV28
J: TRBJ1-3
DNA: TGTGCCAGCAGTTTTTACGCCTCTGGAAACACCATATATTTT
CDR3: CASSFYASGNTIYF

size: -
D: TRBD1
V: TRBV7-2
J: TRBJ1-1
DNA: TGTGCCAGCAACGCTTACGTGGATCGACAGGGTGGTACTGAAGCTTTCTTT
CDR3: CASNAYVDRQGGTEAFF

size: -
D: -
V: TRBV28
J: TRBJ1-1
DNA: TGTGCCAGCAGGTTGTTCAGGGGTCCGAGTACTGAAGCTTTCTTT
CDR3: CASRLFRGPSTEAFF

size: few
D: -
V: TRBV19
J: TRBJ1-1
DNA: TGTGCCAGTAGTATCGGACGGTTCACTGAAGCTTTCTTT
CDR3: CASSIGRFTEAFF

size: -
D: -
V: TRBV18
J: TRBJ2-1
DNA: TGTGCCAGCTCACCAAGGACGACGGACAACAATGAGCAGTTCTTC
CDR3: CASSPRTTDNNEQFF

size: -
D: -
V: TRBV7-9
J: TRBJ2-7
DNA: TGTGCCAGCAGCTTAGGGGCAGCCACCCACGAGCAGTACTTC
CDR3: CASSLGAATHEQYF

size: -
D: -
V: TRBV6-1
J: TRBJ2-5
DNA: TGTGCCAGCAGTGAAGCTAGCTTTGCGACCCAGTACTTC
CDR3: CASSEASFATQYF

size: -
D: TRBD1
V: TRBV18
J: TRBJ1-1
DNA: TGTGCCAGCTCCCTAATTCCGGGACAGGGAATATTGAACACTGAAGCTTTCTTT
CDR3: CASSLIPGQGILNTEAFF

size: -
D: TRBD1
V: TRBV2
J: TRBJ2-7
DNA: TGTGCCAGCAGGCCAACGACAGGGGGGTACGAGCAGTACTTC
CDR3: CASRPTTGGYEQYF

size: -
D: -
V: TRBV7-8
J: TRBJ2-3
DNA: TGTGCCAGCAGCTTACTTAGCACAGATACGCAGTATTTT
CDR3: CASSLLSTDTQYF

size: -
D: -
V: TRBV6-6
J: TRBJ1-2
DNA: TGTGCCAGCAGGACCCACTCGGAGGGCTACACCTTC
CDR3: CASRTHSEGYTF

size: -
D: TRBD2
V: TRBV28
J: TRBJ2-7
DNA: TGTGCCAGCAGTCGGACTAGCGGGAGATTCAACGAGCAGTACTTC
CDR3: CASSRTSGRFNEQYF

size: -
D: -
V: TRBV5-4
J: TRBJ2-2
DNA: TGTGCCAGCAGCTGGGGGACCTGGAACACCGGGGAGCTGTTTTTT
CDR3: CASSWGTWNTGELFF

size: -
D: -
V: TRBV18
J: TRBJ2-4
DNA: TGTGCCAGCTCACCAGGTCTGGGCTCCGGGAACATTCAGTACTTC
CDR3: CASSPGLGSGNIQYF

size: -
D: -
V: TRBV5-8
J: TRBJ1-2
DNA: TGTGCCAGCAGCTCTTCGGGGACACAAGCCTATGGCTACACCTTC
CDR3: CASSSSGTQAYGYTF